This is a list of T cell receptor beta chains from one sample in a study of blood T cell repertoires in COVID-19. TCRdb's table, derived via immunoSEQ multiplex PCR, lists solely in-frame clones and lacks some. This sample has some 340,000 clones; over 90% occur once, and the top ten carry 3.9%. Specimen: PBMCs or T cells enriched from blood (not recorded which). The receptors derive from a woman aged 25 to 39 who had been exposed to COVID-19. The CDR3 runs from the conserved cysteine through the conserved F or W. D genes are given only for firm matches. Some rows mark clone size as missing; the rest say once, few, many or name a class of expanded clone.

d_call: NA; v_call: TRBV6-1; clone_size: NA; j_call: TRBJ1-2; cdr3_nt: TGTGCCAGCAGTGGCCTGCCGGGACAAACTAACTATGGCTACACCTTC; cdr3_aa: CASSGLPGQTNYGYTF
d_call: NA; v_call: TRBV6-4; clone_size: few; j_call: TRBJ1-2; cdr3_nt: TGTGCCAGCAGTCGGAACCTCGGAGGGGCGTATGGCTACACCTTC; cdr3_aa: CASSRNLGGAYGYTF
d_call: NA; v_call: TRBV7-2; clone_size: few; j_call: TRBJ2-7; cdr3_nt: TGTGCCAGCAGCCAACTTAGCTACGAGCAGTACTTC; cdr3_aa: CASSQLSYEQYF
d_call: NA; v_call: TRBV5-4; clone_size: NA; j_call: TRBJ1-4; cdr3_nt: TGTGCCAGCAGCTTGGGAACAGAACTTAATGAAAAACTGTTTTTT; cdr3_aa: CASSLGTELNEKLFF
d_call: TRBD2; v_call: TRBV10-3; clone_size: NA; j_call: TRBJ2-3; cdr3_nt: TGTGCCATCCGTGGCCTCGGGACTAGGAATAGCACAGATACGCAGTATTTT; cdr3_aa: CAIRGLGTRNSTDTQYF
d_call: TRBD1; v_call: TRBV19; clone_size: NA; j_call: TRBJ2-7; cdr3_nt: TGTGCCAGTAGTAATAGGGACAGGCCCTCCTACGAGCAGTACTTC; cdr3_aa: CASSNRDRPSYEQYF
d_call: NA; v_call: TRBV5-6; clone_size: few; j_call: TRBJ2-3; cdr3_nt: TGTGCCAGCAGCTTCGGAGACGGGACTGGGGATACGCAGTATTTT; cdr3_aa: CASSFGDGTGDTQYF
d_call: TRBD1; v_call: TRBV6-1; clone_size: NA; j_call: TRBJ1-2; cdr3_nt: TGTGCCAGCAGTGAACGGACAGGGCCGAAAAACTATGGCTACACCTTC; cdr3_aa: CASSERTGPKNYGYTF
d_call: NA; v_call: TRBV11-2; clone_size: NA; j_call: TRBJ2-2; cdr3_nt: TGTGCCAGCAGTTTCGGACAGCACACCGGGGAGCTGTTTTTT; cdr3_aa: CASSFGQHTGELFF
d_call: TRBD1; v_call: TRBV5-1; clone_size: NA; j_call: TRBJ1-2; cdr3_nt: TGCGCCAGCAGCGTGACCGGGACAGTCTATGGCTACACCTTC; cdr3_aa: CASSVTGTVYGYTF
d_call: NA; v_call: TRBV10-3; clone_size: NA; j_call: TRBJ2-1; cdr3_nt: TGTGCCATCGCCCCTTATGGGGGGGGCCCGGGTGAGCAGTTCTTC; cdr3_aa: CAIAPYGGGPGEQFF
d_call: NA; v_call: TRBV7-6; clone_size: few; j_call: TRBJ1-1; cdr3_nt: TGTGCCAGCAGCTTAGCAACCACAGAGAACACTGAAGCTTTCTTT; cdr3_aa: CASSLATTENTEAFF
d_call: NA; v_call: TRBV19; clone_size: once; j_call: TRBJ1-5; cdr3_nt: TGTGCCAGTAGAGGGTGGACGGCAGGGAATCAGCCCCAGCATTTT; cdr3_aa: CASRGWTAGNQPQHF
d_call: TRBD1; v_call: TRBV9; clone_size: NA; j_call: TRBJ2-7; cdr3_nt: TGTGCCAGCAGCGCAGGGGGCGCGCCCTCGGGCGAGCAGTACTTC; cdr3_aa: CASSAGGAPSGEQYF
d_call: NA; v_call: TRBV5-6; clone_size: NA; j_call: TRBJ2-1; cdr3_nt: TGTGCCAGCAGTCAGATCGATGAGCAGTTCTTC; cdr3_aa: CASSQIDEQFF
d_call: NA; v_call: TRBV9; clone_size: NA; j_call: TRBJ1-4; cdr3_nt: TGTGCCAGCAGCGTGTCACAGGGAAATGAAAAACTGTTTTTT; cdr3_aa: CASSVSQGNEKLFF
d_call: NA; v_call: TRBV19; clone_size: few; j_call: TRBJ1-6; cdr3_nt: TGTGCCACTGGGAACAGGGAAGTGGGGTCACCCCTCCACTTT; cdr3_aa: CATGNREVGSPLHF
d_call: TRBD1; v_call: TRBV4-3; clone_size: NA; j_call: TRBJ1-1; cdr3_nt: TGCGCCAGCAGCCAAGATGGACAGGGGAACACTGAAGCTTTCTTT; cdr3_aa: CASSQDGQGNTEAFF
d_call: NA; v_call: TRBV18; clone_size: NA; j_call: TRBJ2-3; cdr3_nt: TGTGCCAGCTCACCGGCTGCAGGGTCGGATACGCAGTATTTT; cdr3_aa: CASSPAAGSDTQYF
d_call: NA; v_call: TRBV5-4; clone_size: NA; j_call: TRBJ1-2; cdr3_nt: TGTGCCAGCAGCTTGGGCAGGGAGGGCGACTATGGCTACACCTTC; cdr3_aa: CASSLGREGDYGYTF
d_call: NA; v_call: TRBV29-1; clone_size: NA; j_call: TRBJ1-1; cdr3_nt: TGCAGCGGGGGGGCGAACACTGAAGCTTTCTTT; cdr3_aa: CSGGANTEAFF
d_call: NA; v_call: TRBV27; clone_size: NA; j_call: TRBJ1-1; cdr3_nt: TGTGCCAGCGGAATACAGGGATCGAACACTGAAGCTTTCTTT; cdr3_aa: CASGIQGSNTEAFF
d_call: TRBD1; v_call: TRBV5-6; clone_size: NA; j_call: TRBJ1-2; cdr3_nt: TGTGCCAGCAGCCTCGCCGGGACAGGGGGCTATGGCTACACCTTC; cdr3_aa: CASSLAGTGGYGYTF
d_call: NA; v_call: TRBV20-1; clone_size: few; j_call: TRBJ2-7; cdr3_nt: TGCAGTGTACGCGTGAGCGACGAGCAGTACTTC; cdr3_aa: CSVRVSDEQYF
d_call: NA; v_call: TRBV9; clone_size: NA; j_call: TRBJ1-1; cdr3_nt: TGTGCCAGCAGCGTAGGACAGACCTCTGAAGCTTTCTTT; cdr3_aa: CASSVGQTSEAFF
d_call: NA; v_call: TRBV2; clone_size: NA; j_call: TRBJ2-1; cdr3_nt: TGTGCCAGCAGTGTGCGACAGCAGCCCCCGGGGCAGTTCTTC; cdr3_aa: CASSVRQQPPGQFF
d_call: NA; v_call: TRBV7-9; clone_size: NA; j_call: TRBJ1-2; cdr3_nt: TGTGCCAGCAGCATGGTGTCCGACTTGGGCTACACCTTC; cdr3_aa: CASSMVSDLGYTF
d_call: NA; v_call: TRBV7-3; clone_size: few; j_call: TRBJ1-1; cdr3_nt: TGTGCCAGCAGCCAAGGGGATGTGAGCACTGAAGCTTTCTTT; cdr3_aa: CASSQGDVSTEAFF
d_call: TRBD2; v_call: TRBV6-4; clone_size: NA; j_call: TRBJ2-7; cdr3_nt: TGTGCCAGCAGTGTCTCCGGCGGGGGGAGCTCCTACGAGCAGTACTTC; cdr3_aa: CASSVSGGGSSYEQYF
d_call: TRBD1; v_call: TRBV3-1/TRBV3-2; clone_size: NA; j_call: TRBJ1-1; cdr3_nt: TGTGCCAGCAGCCAAGGGACAGGGCACACTGAAGCTTTCTTT; cdr3_aa: CASSQGTGHTEAFF
d_call: NA; v_call: TRBV27; clone_size: NA; j_call: TRBJ1-5; cdr3_nt: TGTGCCAGCAGTTTGTTGGAGGGCAATCAGCCCCAGCATTTT; cdr3_aa: CASSLLEGNQPQHF
d_call: TRBD1; v_call: TRBV10-3; clone_size: NA; j_call: TRBJ1-1; cdr3_nt: TGTGCCATCAGTGAGTCGCCCCGGACAGGGATGAACACTGAAGCTTTCTTT; cdr3_aa: CAISESPRTGMNTEAFF
d_call: NA; v_call: TRBV2; clone_size: NA; j_call: TRBJ1-5; cdr3_nt: TGTGCCAGCAGTGAATGGCGGTATCAGCCCCAGCATTTT; cdr3_aa: CASSEWRYQPQHF
d_call: TRBD1; v_call: TRBV11-1; clone_size: NA; j_call: TRBJ1-1; cdr3_nt: TGTGCCAGCAGGCCCGGACAGGGGGGCACTAACACTGAAGCTTTCTTT; cdr3_aa: CASRPGQGGTNTEAFF
d_call: TRBD1; v_call: TRBV19; clone_size: NA; j_call: TRBJ2-7; cdr3_nt: TGTGCCAGTAGTCACCGGGACAGGGGGTACGAGCAGTACTTC; cdr3_aa: CASSHRDRGYEQYF
d_call: TRBD1; v_call: TRBV11-2; clone_size: NA; j_call: TRBJ1-6; cdr3_nt: TGTGCCAGCAGCCCTCGTCCCGGGACAGGGCCGAAATTCAATTCACCCCTCCACTTT; cdr3_aa: CASSPRPGTGPKFNSPLHF
d_call: TRBD1; v_call: TRBV5-1; clone_size: NA; j_call: TRBJ1-1; cdr3_nt: TGCGCCAGCAGCCTTAGGACAGGGACGAACACTGAAGCTTTCTTT; cdr3_aa: CASSLRTGTNTEAFF
d_call: TRBD1; v_call: TRBV4-3; clone_size: NA; j_call: TRBJ1-4; cdr3_nt: TGCGCCAGCAGCCAAGGGACAGGGGACGAAAAACTGTTTTTT; cdr3_aa: CASSQGTGDEKLFF
d_call: TRBD1; v_call: TRBV18; clone_size: NA; j_call: TRBJ2-1; cdr3_nt: TGTGCCAGCTCCCGTTTATACCAGGACAGGGCGGACAATGAGCAGTTCTTC; cdr3_aa: CASSRLYQDRADNEQFF
d_call: NA; v_call: TRBV6-5; clone_size: NA; j_call: TRBJ2-1; cdr3_nt: TGTGCCAGTGGACGGGGGTACAATGAGCAGTTCTTC; cdr3_aa: CASGRGYNEQFF
d_call: TRBD2; v_call: TRBV18; clone_size: NA; j_call: TRBJ2-3; cdr3_nt: TGTGCCAGCTCTCCGGGACTAGCGGGGACAGTGGGGACTGGGTTAGATACGCAGTATTTT; cdr3_aa: CASSPGLAGTVGTGLDTQYF
d_call: TRBD1; v_call: TRBV11-3; clone_size: NA; j_call: TRBJ2-1; cdr3_nt: TGTGCCAGCAGCTGGGGGACAGGGAAGAGCTCCTACAATGAGCAGTTCTTC; cdr3_aa: CASSWGTGKSSYNEQFF
d_call: TRBD1; v_call: TRBV7-6; clone_size: NA; j_call: TRBJ2-1; cdr3_nt: TGTGCCAGCAGCTTAGCCGGGACAGGGGGGCTCAATGAGCAGTTCTTC; cdr3_aa: CASSLAGTGGLNEQFF
d_call: NA; v_call: TRBV2; clone_size: NA; j_call: TRBJ2-7; cdr3_nt: TGTGCCAGCAGAGGGGAACCCAGCTCCTACGAGCAGTACTTC; cdr3_aa: CASRGEPSSYEQYF
d_call: TRBD1; v_call: TRBV4-2; clone_size: NA; j_call: TRBJ2-1; cdr3_nt: TGTGCCAGCACCTCCCGGCCCCGGGGGCAGGGGGCCGTCGATGAGCAGTTCTTC; cdr3_aa: CASTSRPRGQGAVDEQFF
d_call: TRBD2; v_call: TRBV11-2; clone_size: NA; j_call: TRBJ2-3; cdr3_nt: TGTGCCAGCAGCCGCGGGGCTAGCGGGGGGTATACGCAGTATTTT; cdr3_aa: CASSRGASGGYTQYF
d_call: NA; v_call: TRBV5-1; clone_size: NA; j_call: TRBJ2-3; cdr3_nt: TGCGCCAGCAGCCTCGGAGGTTCGGTGGGGACAGATACGCAGTATTTT; cdr3_aa: CASSLGGSVGTDTQYF
d_call: TRBD1; v_call: TRBV10-2; clone_size: NA; j_call: TRBJ1-1; cdr3_nt: TGCGCCAGCAGGGGACAGGGTGGCCATGGAGCTTTCTTT; cdr3_aa: CASRGQGGHGAFF
d_call: TRBD2; v_call: TRBV2; clone_size: NA; j_call: TRBJ2-5; cdr3_nt: TGTGCCAGCAGTGAAGCTAGCGGGGGGGTCGGGTACTTC; cdr3_aa: CASSEASGGVGYF
d_call: TRBD1; v_call: TRBV10-3; clone_size: NA; j_call: TRBJ2-5; cdr3_nt: TGTGCCATCAGTGATGACAGGGGGCAAGAGACCCAGTACTTC; cdr3_aa: CAISDDRGQETQYF
d_call: NA; v_call: TRBV5-4; clone_size: NA; j_call: TRBJ1-4; cdr3_nt: TGTGCCAGCAGCTTGCCGGGTGAAAAACTGTTTTTT; cdr3_aa: CASSLPGEKLFF
d_call: TRBD1; v_call: TRBV6-5; clone_size: NA; j_call: TRBJ1-2; cdr3_nt: TGTGCCAGCACTCAAGGGACAGGGGGCTACTATGGCTACACCTTC; cdr3_aa: CASTQGTGGYYGYTF
d_call: NA; v_call: TRBV28; clone_size: NA; j_call: TRBJ1-5; cdr3_nt: TGTGCCGGAACAACAGGGACCAATCAGCCCCAGCATTTT; cdr3_aa: CAGTTGTNQPQHF
d_call: TRBD1; v_call: TRBV5-1; clone_size: once; j_call: TRBJ1-5; cdr3_nt: TGCGCCAGCAGCCTACGGGACAGGGTTTCCAAGGCCCAGCATTTT; cdr3_aa: CASSLRDRVSKAQHF
d_call: TRBD1; v_call: TRBV9; clone_size: NA; j_call: TRBJ1-4; cdr3_nt: TGTGCCAGCAGCGTAACAGGGGGCATGGTAGCTAATGAAAAACTGTTTTTT; cdr3_aa: CASSVTGGMVANEKLFF